Shown below are 17 T cell receptor beta chains from a single sample sequenced in a study of cytomegalovirus exposure and HLA in healthy donors. PCR used 60 Vbeta primers and 13 Jbeta primers. The data were produced by immunoSEQ multiplex PCR, yet TCRdb's version contains in-frame clones alone and is incomplete. The sample records about 150,000 clones, over 60% being singletons. The sample taken for sequencing was PBMCs. These receptors were collected from a woman aged 40 to 50 in good health and CMV-seronegative.

This clone showed up just a few times. CDR3 nucleotide sequence: TGCAGCGTTGACAGGGGGTACACCGGGGAGCTGTTTTTT. Translation: CSVDRGYTGELFF. The V and J genes are TRBV29-1 and TRBJ2-2; 7 positions match TRBD1. The CDR3 spans 13 residues. CDR1 SQVTM and CDR2 ANQGSEA come from the germline V gene. J lost 3 bases, V lost 3 bases, and 1 base had no gene match.

Turning to this clone: At one of its ends the junction is not consistent with the germline gene, which may arise from a read error. V usage is TRBV6-5 and J usage is TRBJ1-1; 8 bases are shared with TRBD1. Looked up from germline, CDR1 is MNHEY and CDR2 is SVGAGI. There are 14 residues in the CDR3. Written as DNA, the CDR3 is TGTGCCAGCAGTGCCCGGACAGGGAACACTGAAGCTCTCTTT. Protein sequence: CASSARTGNTEALF.

J is TRBJ1-4 and V is TRBV7-9; D uncertain. The CDR3 is made up of 17 amino acids. V gave up 0 bases and J gave up 3 bases, with 14 bases separating them. Germline lookup yields CDR1 SEHNR and CDR2 FQNEAQ (reference sequence). CDR3 sequence reads: CASSLAAVGRPNEKLFF. The CDR3 nucleotides read TGTGCCAGCAGCTTAGCTGCGGTAGGGAGGCCTAATGAAAAACTGTTTTTT.

This chain joins TRBV18 and TRBJ1-1; D call uncertain. From germline, CDR1 is KGHSH and CDR2 LQKENI. Trimming took off 0 bases at V and 6 bases at J, with 14 bases between the two ends. The CDR3 runs to 15 residues. The CDR3 protein is CASSPPTAGGSEAFF. The CDR3 DNA sequence: TGTGCCAGCTCACCACCGACGGCGGGTGGGTCTGAAGCTTTCTTT.

The V call is TRBV30, the J call TRBJ2-2; D ambiguous. Germline CDR1 and CDR2: GTSNPN and SVGIG (reference sequence). The V end lost 2 bases, the J end lost 0 bases, and 22 bases lay between the germline ends. This CDR3 spans 19 amino acids. CDR3 nucleotide sequence: TGTGCCTGGAGTCCACCCCTGACTTCGCCCTTCCCGAACACCGGGGAGCTGTTTTTT. Translated: CAWSPPLTSPFPNTGELFF.

The V call is TRBV30, the J call TRBJ2-2; TRBD2 might be the D (6 bases). V was shortened by 3 bases and J by 5 bases, with 13 bases between the two germline ends. CDR1 is GTSNPN and CDR2 is SVGIG in the germline V gene (reference sequence). The CDR3 is 14 amino acids. DNA of the CDR3: TGTGCCTGGAGGGCGGGACGGAGGACCGGGGAGCTGTTTTTT. It codes for CAWRAGRRTGELFF.

The CDR3 DNA is TGTGCCAGCAGTTTAGACTCTGGGGGCGAATGGATCGGTCAGCCCCAGCATTTT. Its protein product is CASSLDSGGEWIGQPQHF. The chain carries TRBV28 and TRBJ1-5, with D perhaps TRBD1 (6 bases). Germline V gene sequence: CDR1 MDHEN, CDR2 SYDVKM. The CDR3 has 18 amino acids. V was clipped by 2 bases and J by 6 bases, with 23 bases between them.

This sequence joins TRBV19 and TRBJ1-3, with D unclear. The CDR3 is made up of 16 amino acids. The germline gives CDR1 LNHDA, CDR2 SQIVND (reference sequence). V lost 9 bases and J lost 2, with 20 bases in between. In DNA form, the CDR3 reads TGTGCCAGCACACCCTTGCCGGGAACCCCTGGAAACACCATATATTTT. Its translation: CASTPLPGTPGNTIYF. Variable domain in full (rest from reference TRBV19 and TRBJ1-3): DGGITQSPKYLFRKEGQNVTLSCEQNLNHDAMYWYRQDPGQGLRLIYYSQIVNDFQKGDIAEGYSVSREKKESFPLTVTSAQKNPTAFYLCASTPLPGTPGNTIYFGEGSWLTVV.

The chain uses TRBV18 and TRBJ2-3; D is perhaps TRBD1 (6 bases). CDR1 is KGHSH and CDR2 is LQKENI in the germline V gene. V lost 3 bases, J lost 2 bases, and 15 bases lay in between. This CDR3 region has 16 residues. DNA for the CDR3: TGTGCCAGCTCACCCTGGGGGCGCCAACCCACAGATACGCAGTATTTT. Translating gives CASSPWGRQPTDTQYF.

This chain joins TRBV27 and TRBJ2-7; maybe TRBD1 (6 bases). Germline loops: CDR1 MNHEY, CDR2 SMNVEV (reference sequence). Trimming left V 6 bases short and J 5 bases short, with 17 bases between. The CDR3 is 14 amino acids. The CDR3 DNA follows: TGTGCCAGCAGCCTAACCGGGACAAATAACGAGCAGTACTTC. Encoded protein: CASSLTGTNNEQYF.

This clone was observed a few times. The chain employs TRBV5-1 and TRBJ1-4; perhaps TRBD1 as D (5 bases). The CDR3 length is 14 residues. Germline CDR1 reads SGHRS; CDR2 reads YFSETQ. The germline V and J ends were trimmed by 3 bases and 8 bases, with 14 bases remaining between them. The CDR3 DNA reads as TGCGCCAGCAGCTCCCCAGGGATGGAGGAAAAACTGTTTTTT. Amino acid sequence: CASSSPGMEEKLFF.

The rearrangement links TRBV28 to TRBJ1-2, with 8 bases fitting TRBD1. This CDR3 is built from 15 residues. The V gene's germline CDR1 is MDHEN and CDR2 SYDVKM. The V and J ends lost 6 bases and 5 bases, in that order; junction bases with no gene match: 11. The CDR3 DNA is TGTGCCAGCAGCTCGCCGGGACAGGATTTATATGGCTACACCTTC. Protein: CASSSPGQDLYGYTF.

The rearrangement joins TRBV2 to TRBJ2-5, with D possibly being TRBD2 (6 bases). From germline, CDR1 is SNHLY and CDR2 FYNNEI. V lost 3 bases to trimming and J lost 4 bases, with 18 bases between them. The CDR3 spans 16 residues. Here the CDR3 reads CASSEPAGTVRETQYF. CDR3 DNA: TGTGCCAGCAGTGAGCCTGCAGGGACTGTGCGAGAGACCCAGTACTTC. Looking up the rest from reference TRBV2 and TRBJ2-5 gives the full variable domain: EPEVTQTPSHQVTQMGQEVILRCVPISNHLYFYWYRQILGQKVEFLVSFYNNEISEKSEIFDDQFSVERPDGSNFTLKIRSTKLEDSAMYFCASSEPAGTVRETQYFGPGTRLLVL.

This rearrangement joins TRBV9 to TRBJ2-5; 9 nucleotides line up with TRBD1. The CDR3 consists of 14 residues. CDR1 is SGDLS and CDR2 is YYNGEE in the germline V gene. Trimming cost V 3 bases and J 5 bases; bases outside gene matches: 5. The CDR3 region is CASSGDREVETQYF. CDR3 bases: TGTGCCAGCAGCGGGGACAGGGAGGTGGAGACCCAGTACTTC.

The chain joins TRBV7-4 to TRBJ1-1; 8 bases map to TRBD1. Germline V gives CDR1 SGHVT, CDR2 SQSDAQ. The CDR3 totals 15 residues. V was pared by 3 bases and J by 2 bases, with 5 bases of the junction left unmatched. The CDR3 DNA is TGTGCCAGCAGCTTCCAGGGGGCGCGCAACACTGAAGCTTTCTTT. Translating it yields CASSFQGARNTEAFF.

The chain recombines TRBV5-4 with TRBJ2-1; 9 bases are a match to TRBD1. Germline trimming cut 0 bases from V and 6 bases from J; bases unmatched to any gene: 4. Germline V CDR1 and CDR2: SGHNT, YYREEE (reference sequence). The CDR3 is 15 amino acids. This CDR3 reads CASSLGHRGPNEQFF. In DNA, the CDR3 is TGTGCCAGCAGCTTGGGTCACAGGGGGCCCAATGAGCAGTTCTTC.

V usage is TRBV5-1 and J usage is TRBJ2-3; 10 bases match TRBD2. V dropped 5 bases and J dropped 4; count of bases not matched to a gene: 7. CDR3 length: 15 residues. The germline V gene has CDR1 SGHRS and CDR2 YFSETQ. The CDR3 sequence is CASSGGTSVSDTQYF. The CDR3 DNA sequence: TGCGCCAGCAGTGGGGGGACTAGCGTTTCAGATACGCAGTATTTT.